Each of the 11 T cell receptor beta chains below was sequenced from the same sample in a study of T cells in Graves' hyperthyroidism and ophthalmopathy. The source material, RNA transcripts, was used to amplify TCR beta CDR3 regions. Using the HTBI primer set, a first-round RT-PCR was run on the TCR CDR3. TCRdb passed the multiplex PCR reads through MiXCR, listing each CDR3 protein once. The sample lists hundreds of thousands of distinct CDR3 sequences, approximately 14% occurring once. Sequencing input: blood. These TCRs come from a young man with Graves' ophthalmopathy.

This clonotype showed up many times. The V gene is TRBV4-1, the J gene TRBJ1-1; weak D call: TRBD1 (6 bases). Germline CDR1 is MGHRA and CDR2 is YSYEKL. V gave up 1 base and J gave up 3 bases, with 12 bases separating them. The CDR3 totals 15 residues. CDR3 region: CASSQVEGGDTEAFF. CDR3 nucleotides: TGCGCCAGCAGCCAAGTTGAAGGGGGGGACACTGAAGCTTTCTTT.

This clonotype came up many times. The rearrangement links TRBV14 to TRBJ1-1, with no clear D. Germline loops: CDR1 SGHDN, CDR2 FVKESK. This CDR3 has 13 amino acids. V was pared by 2 bases and J by 1 base, with 5 bases between. The CDR3 DNA reads TGTGCCAGCAGCCAATTAGGGAACACTGAAGCTTTCTTT. Translation gives CASSQLGNTEAFF.

The DNA of the CDR3 is TGTGCCAGCAGCGCCCGACAGGGGTTGGATGCAGATACGCAGTATTTT. Protein product: CASSARQGLDADTQYF. The chain links TRBV9 to TRBJ2-3, with 8 positions matching TRBD1. Germline CDR1 reads SGDLS; CDR2 reads YYNGEE. This CDR3 region has 16 residues. The V gene end was trimmed by 3 bases and the J gene end by 4 bases; junction bases not matched to a gene: 10.

This clonotype was seen a handful of times. The rearrangement links TRBV11-2 to TRBJ1-3; D gene unclear. Germline V gene lookup returns CDR1 SGHAT and CDR2 FQNNGV. CDR3 length: 16 amino acids. Trimming left V 1 base short and J 0 bases short, with 10 bases between. The CDR3 region has the DNA TGTGCCAGCAGCTTAGTCCAGCCTCTCTCTGGAAACACCATATATTTT. This sequence encodes CASSLVQPLSGNTIYF.

This clonotype was found many times. The junction shows a germline mismatch at one end, possibly a read error. The chain recombines TRBV7-7 with TRBJ2-1; 10 bases agree with TRBD2. The CDR3 is 17 residues long. Germline CDR1 SSHAT, CDR2 FNYEAQ (reference sequence). The CDR3 spells CASSPDLAGDMYNEQFF. DNA of the CDR3: TGTGCTAGCAGCCCCGACCTAGCGGGAGATATGTACAATGAGCAGTTCTTC.

This clonotype was seen a few times. The chain recombines TRBV7-9 with TRBJ1-6, with D perhaps matching TRBD1 (5 bases). Trimming removed 1 base from V and 9 bases from J, with 10 bases in between. The germline CDR1 and CDR2 sequences are SEHNR and FQNEAQ (reference sequence). This CDR3 spans 14 amino acids. The CDR3 sequence is CASSLGGDSSPLHF. The CDR3 DNA sequence: TGTGCCAGCAGCTTAGGGGGGGATAGTTCACCCCTCCACTTT. Drawing the rest from reference TRBV7-9 and TRBJ1-6, the complete variable domain is DTGVSQNPRHKITKRGQNVTFRCDPISEHNRLYWYRQTLGQGPEFLTYFQNEAQLEKSRLLSDRFSAERPKGSFSTLEIQRTEQGDSAMYLCASSLGGDSSPLHFGNGTRLTVT.

This clonotype was counted many times. The gene calls are TRBV4-2 and TRBJ1-5; D is undetermined. The V gene's germline CDR1 is LGHNA and CDR2 YNFKEQ. The length of the CDR3 is 14 residues. Trimming left V 0 bases short and J 0 bases short, with 3 bases between. The CDR3 here is CASSQDGSNQPQHF. The CDR3 DNA reads TGTGCCAGCAGCCAAGATGGTAGCAATCAGCCCCAGCATTTT.

At least ten counts were recorded for this clonotype. The V call is TRBV5-1, the J call TRBJ2-3; D may match TRBD1 or TRBD2 (5 bases each). The germline gives CDR1 SGHRS, CDR2 YFSETQ. The germline V and J ends were trimmed by 4 bases and 2 bases, with 14 bases remaining between them. CDR3 length: 15 residues. In DNA form, the CDR3 reads TGCGCCAGCAGCAGCTGGGACGGTAACACAGATACGCAGTATTTT. This gives the protein CASSSWDGNTDTQYF.

The chain combines TRBV11-3 with TRBJ2-7; D gene unclear. V was shortened by 3 bases and J by 2 bases, with 8 bases between the two germline ends. The CDR3 is 13 amino acids. Germline V gene sequence: CDR1 SGHNT, CDR2 YENEEA. The CDR3 region has the DNA TGTGCCAGCAGCTTGAACAACCCCTACGAGCAGTACTTC. This encodes CASSLNNPYEQYF.

This clonotype came up many times. J is TRBJ2-5 and V is TRBV6-1; possibly TRBD1 for D (6 bases). The CDR3 consists of 13 residues. The germline V gene encodes CDR1 MNHNS and CDR2 SASEGT. V was shortened by 6 bases and J by 1 base, with 9 bases between the two germline ends. The CDR3 protein is CASSRGSQETQYF. CDR3 in DNA: TGTGCCAGCAGCAGGGGTTCCCAAGAGACCCAGTACTTC.

The chain couples TRBV19 to TRBJ2-5; 7 bases map to TRBD2. This CDR3 is built from 16 residues. The germline V gene encodes CDR1 LNHDA and CDR2 SQIVND (reference sequence). The J segment lost 6 bases and the V segment lost 3 bases, leaving 13 bases of the junction unmatched. The CDR3 loop reads CASSIMSSGEDQTQYF. Here the CDR3 DNA reads TGTGCCAGTAGTATTATGTCTAGCGGAGAGGACCAGACCCAGTACTTC.